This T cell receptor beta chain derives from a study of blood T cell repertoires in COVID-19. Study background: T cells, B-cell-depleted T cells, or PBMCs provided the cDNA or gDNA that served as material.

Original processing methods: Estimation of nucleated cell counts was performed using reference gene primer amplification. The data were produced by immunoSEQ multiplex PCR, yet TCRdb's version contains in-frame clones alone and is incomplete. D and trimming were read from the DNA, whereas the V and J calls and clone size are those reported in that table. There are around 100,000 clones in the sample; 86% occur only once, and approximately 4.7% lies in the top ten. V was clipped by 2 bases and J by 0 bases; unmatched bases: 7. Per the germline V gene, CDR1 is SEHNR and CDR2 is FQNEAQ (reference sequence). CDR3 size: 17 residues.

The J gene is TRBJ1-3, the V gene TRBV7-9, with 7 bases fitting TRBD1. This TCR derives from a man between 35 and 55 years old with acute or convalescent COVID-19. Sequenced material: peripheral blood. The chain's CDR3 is CASSLRTGLTSGNTIYF. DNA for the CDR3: TGTGCCAGCAGCTTAAGGACAGGACTTACCTCTGGAAACACCATATATTTT.